A single sample gave rise to the 27 T cell receptor beta chains below, sequenced in a study of T cell repertoires in cytomegalovirus infection (dated by TCRdb to between 2018 and 2020). The sample was run on an Illumina HiSeq 1500. In TCRdb, the public reads were trimmed at Q25 with fastp and aligned with MiXCR, with productive beta chains retained. Here each entry gathers all rows of one CDR3 protein and keeps the most common genes and DNA. This sample comprises about 310,000 distinct CDR3 sequences, roughly 15% of them detected only once. The top ten constitute about 12% of the sample. Source material: PBMCs. All receptors come from a human donor in good health (CMV status not recorded). Some clones in this sample may be carry-over from other donors' samples.

This clonotype has ten or more counts. The rearrangement links TRBV7-2 to TRBJ2-3; 16 bases are shared with TRBD2. The CDR3 contains 17 residues. Germline CDR1 reads SGHTA; CDR2 reads FQGNSA. Trimming took 4 bases from V and 0 from J; bases not matched to a gene: 1. CDR3 sequence: CASSWGLAGGSTDTQYF. The CDR3 nucleotides are TGTGCCAGCAGCTGGGGACTAGCGGGGGGGAGCACAGATACGCAGTATTTT.

This clonotype showed up just a few times. This rearrangement joins TRBV12-3 or TRBV12-4 to TRBJ1-1; 7 bases are a match to TRBD1. The CDR3 totals 11 residues. V dropped 6 bases and J dropped 10; count of bases not matched to a gene: 5. CDR3 nucleotide sequence: TGTGCCAGCAGCCACCGACAGGGAGCTTTCTTT. Amino acids: CASSHRQGAFF.

This clonotype appeared many times. V gene TRBV25-1 combines with J gene TRBJ2-3, with D possibly matching TRBD1 (6 bases). CDR1 and CDR2 from the germline V gene are MGHDK and SYGVNS. This CDR3 comprises 16 residues. Trimming shortened V by 3 bases and J by 5 bases, and 18 bases separated the two germline ends. This CDR3 reads CASSDYTGYSQDTQYF. Here the CDR3 DNA reads TGTGCCAGCAGTGACTATACAGGGTATTCACAAGATACGCAGTATTTT.

This clonotype was found many times. V and J are TRBV28 and TRBJ1-6; possible D gene TRBD1, 6 bases. V shed 8 bases and J shed 10 bases, with 18 bases lying between them. The CDR3 extends over 14 amino acids. Germline CDR1 is MDHEN and CDR2 is SYDVKM. Here the CDR3 reads CASGGGQRRSPLHF. CDR3 sequence (DNA): TGTGCCAGCGGAGGGGGGCAGAGAAGATCACCCCTCCACTTT.

The table lists this clonotype with a few counts. At one end the junction does not follow the germline gene, possibly because of a read error. CDR3 sequence reads: CASSPGRASDQPQHF. Here the CDR3 DNA reads TGTGCCAGCAGCCCCGGAAGGGCTAGCGATCAGCCCCAGCATTTT. The genes are TRBV7-6 and TRBJ1-5; D is unclear. CDR1 is SGHVS and CDR2 is FNYEAQ in the germline V gene. CDR3 length equals 15 residues.

This sequence joins TRBV28 and TRBJ2-3, with TRBD2 identical over 7 bases. The CDR3 loop spans 15 amino acids. J gave up 1 base and V 3 bases, and 4 bases lay outside the gene matches. Germline CDR1 is MDHEN and CDR2 is SYDVKM. The CDR3 coding sequence is TGTGCCAGCAGTTTGGGGGGGTTGGGCACAGATACGCAGTATTTT. Translation: CASSLGGLGTDTQYF.

This clonotype has just a few counts. The V gene is TRBV11-2, the J gene TRBJ2-7, with D perhaps assigned TRBD1 or TRBD2 (5 bases each). This CDR3 spans 14 amino acids. V was pared by 0 bases and J by 5 bases, with 11 bases between. Germline-derived CDR1 and CDR2 are SGHAT and FQNNGV. CDR3 residues: CASSLDLVGDEQYF. CDR3 in DNA: TGTGCCAGCAGCTTAGATCTCGTGGGGGACGAGCAGTACTTC.

This clonotype was detected many times. The V and J genes are TRBV7-2 and TRBJ1-4; D unclear. Trimming left V 3 bases short and J 8 bases short, with 10 bases between. Germline V CDR1 and CDR2: SGHTA, FQGNSA. The CDR3 spans 13 residues. CDR3 sequence reads: CASSFTGSEKLFF. The CDR3 coding sequence is TGTGCCAGCAGCTTCACTGGTAGCGAAAAACTGTTTTTT.

This clonotype showed up many times. The V call is TRBV7-9, the J call TRBJ2-5; 9 nucleotides match TRBD2. In germline, CDR1 is SEHNR, CDR2 FQNEAQ (reference sequence). Unmatched junction bases numbered 5, after V lost 7 bases and J lost 5 bases. The CDR3 covers 13 residues. DNA for the CDR3: TGTGCCAGCACCCCTAGCGGGGTTGAGACCCAGTACTTC. This sequence encodes CASTPSGVETQYF. The entire variable domain, with the rest obtained from reference TRBV7-9 and TRBJ2-5, is as follows: DTGVSQNPRHKITKRGQNVTFRCDPISEHNRLYWYRQTLGQGPEFLTYFQNEAQLEKSRLLSDRFSAERPKGSFSTLEIQRTEQGDSAMYLCASTPSGVETQYFGPGTRLLVL.

The V call is TRBV29-1, the J call TRBJ1-2, with D possibly matching TRBD1 (5 bases). Germline CDR1 is SQVTM and CDR2 is ANQGSEA. CDR3 size: 12 residues. V lost 4 bases and J lost 8, with 14 bases in between. In DNA form, the CDR3 reads TGCAGCGTTGGGACAACGGATCGAGGCTACACCTTC. It yields the protein CSVGTTDRGYTF.

This clonotype was seen only a few times. The V gene is TRBV4-2, the J gene TRBJ2-1; possibly TRBD1 or TRBD2 for D (5 bases each). The germline gives CDR1 LGHNA, CDR2 YNFKEQ. V lost 3 bases to trimming and J lost 10 bases, with 16 bases between them. The CDR3 covers 14 residues. CDR3 amino acids: CASSHPGTYREQFF. The CDR3 DNA sequence: TGTGCCAGCAGCCACCCCGGGACCTACAGAGAGCAGTTCTTC.

This clonotype was found a few times. This CDR3 reads CASSLVQGNSPLHF. Here the CDR3 DNA reads TGTGCCAGCAGCTTGGTACAGGGGAATTCACCCCTCCACTTT. This rearrangement joins TRBV5-4 to TRBJ1-6; 7 bases align to TRBD1. Losses at the gene ends were 0 bases for V and 7 bases for J; bases not matched to a gene: 1. The CDR3 has 14 amino acids. The germline CDR1 and CDR2 sequences are SGHNT and YYREEE (reference sequence).

This clonotype was counted a few times. The V call is TRBV6-5, the J call TRBJ1-1, with D tentatively TRBD1 (6 bases). Trimming left V 4 bases short and J 8 bases short, with 14 bases between. Germline-derived CDR1 and CDR2 are MNHEY and SVGAGI. CDR3 length: 13 amino acids. CDR3 region: CASSSEQGLEAFF. CDR3 bases: TGTGCCAGCAGTTCCGAACAGGGACTGGAAGCTTTCTTT.

The rearrangement uses TRBV5-4 and TRBJ2-1; 9 nucleotides match TRBD1. Germline V CDR1 and CDR2: SGHNT, YYREEE (reference sequence). V gave up 0 bases and J gave up 5 bases; unmatched junction bases: 6. The CDR3 length is 16 residues. The CDR3, as DNA: TGTGCCAGCAGCTTGGTGGGACAGGGTATGAACAATGAGCAGTTCTTC. As protein: CASSLVGQGMNNEQFF. Full variable domain (remainder filled in from reference TRBV5-4 and TRBJ2-1): ETGVTQSPTHLIKTRGQQVTLRCSSQSGHNTVSWYQQALGQGPQFIFQYYREEENGRGNFPPRFSGLQFPNYSSELNVNALELDDSALYLCASSLVGQGMNNEQFFGPGTRLTVL.

This clonotype was picked up a small number of times. V is TRBV20-1 and J is TRBJ1-3; 10 nucleotides line up with TRBD1. Germline loops: CDR1 DFQATT, CDR2 SNEGSKA (reference sequence). The ends lost 7 bases at V and 6 bases at J; junction bases unmatched: 3. CDR3 length: 12 amino acids. In nucleotides, the CDR3 is TGCAGTGGACAGGGGGCAGAAAACACCATATATTTT. Its protein product is CSGQGAENTIYF.

The gene calls are TRBV10-3 and TRBJ1-1; 12 nucleotides line up with TRBD1. This CDR3 is 14 amino acids long. Germline-derived CDR1 and CDR2 are ENHRY and SYGVKD. V shed 6 bases and J 7 bases; nucleotides not matched to a gene: 6. Written as DNA, the CDR3 is TGTGCCATCAGGGGACAGGGGGCGAGGATTGAAGCTTTCTTT. Translated, it gives CAIRGQGARIEAFF.

The sample holds many counts of this clonotype. The chain is built from TRBV4-3 and TRBJ2-5; 8 nucleotides line up with TRBD1. V lost 1 base and J lost 1; bases outside the gene matches: 5. CDR1 and CDR2 from the germline V gene are LGHNA and YSLEER. This CDR3 region has 16 residues. The CDR3: CASSQGTGNSQETQYF. The CDR3 DNA reads as TGCGCCAGCAGCCAAGGGACAGGGAACAGCCAAGAGACCCAGTACTTC.

This clonotype was recorded many times. The chain uses TRBV12-3 or TRBV12-4 and TRBJ2-6, with D perhaps TRBD1 (5 bases). This CDR3 contains 15 residues. V lost 4 bases to trimming and J lost 2 bases, with 9 bases between them. The CDR3 region has the DNA TGTGCCAGCAGTTGGCAGGGAACTGGGGCCAACGTCCTGACTTTC. Residues: CASSWQGTGANVLTF.

The sample holds a few counts of this clonotype. The chain joins TRBV10-3 to TRBJ2-2, with no clear D. The CDR3 is 12 amino acids. The germline V and J ends were trimmed by 3 bases and 6 bases, with 5 bases remaining between them. The V gene's germline CDR1 is ENHRY and CDR2 SYGVKD. CDR3 DNA sequence: TGTGCCATCAGTGAAGGGCCCGGGGAGCTGTTTTTT. It yields the protein CAISEGPGELFF.

This clonotype was observed a handful of times. V gene TRBV12-3 or TRBV12-4 combines with J gene TRBJ2-1; TRBD2 agrees at 13 bases. There are 16 residues in the CDR3. Trimming cost V 7 bases and J 8 bases; bases outside gene matches: 11. CDR3: CASTRPTSGGSHEQFF. The CDR3 nucleotides are TGTGCCAGCACCAGACCGACTAGCGGGGGGTCCCATGAGCAGTTCTTC.

The chain employs TRBV7-2 and TRBJ1-5; perhaps TRBD1 as D (6 bases). Germline CDR1 reads SGHTA; CDR2 reads FQGNSA. CDR3 length equals 16 residues. Trimming shortened V by 5 bases and J by 7 bases, and 21 bases separated the two germline ends. CDR3 region: CASSGRLGGQGQPQHF. The CDR3, as DNA: TGTGCCAGCAGCGGGCGGCTGGGGGGGCAGGGACAGCCCCAGCATTTT. Full variable domain (outside the CDR3, taken from reference TRBV7-2 and TRBJ1-5): GAGVSQSPSNKVTEKGKDVELRCDPISGHTALYWYRQSLGQGLEFLIYFQGNSAPDKSGLPSDRFSAERTGGSVSTLTIQRTQQEDSAVYLCASSGRLGGQGQPQHFGDGTRLSIL.

This clonotype was recorded a few times. This chain links TRBV6-1 with TRBJ1-5, with D perhaps TRBD1 (5 bases). CDR1 is MNHNS and CDR2 is SASEGT in the germline V gene. Trimming took off 5 bases at V and 6 bases at J, with 26 bases between the two ends. The CDR3 is 18 residues long. The chain's CDR3 is CASSPRLGEVGWSQPQHF. CDR3 DNA: TGTGCCAGCAGTCCTAGATTAGGGGAGGTGGGATGGAGTCAGCCCCAGCATTTT.

A few counts support this clonotype. V is TRBV6-2 or TRBV6-3 and J is TRBJ2-2, with TRBD2 as a possible D gene (5 bases). Germline-derived CDR1 and CDR2 are MNHEY and SVGEGT. Trimming left V 4 bases short and J 6 bases short, with 12 bases between. This CDR3 region has 14 residues. The CDR3 DNA reads as TGTGCCAGCAGTTCCGCTCAGCGGTCCGGGGAGCTGTTTTTT. It codes for CASSSAQRSGELFF.

V and J are TRBV4-3 and TRBJ1-2; tentatively, D is TRBD1 (6 bases). The CDR3 has 14 amino acids. V shed 3 bases and J shed 8 bases, with 16 bases lying between them. CDR1 and CDR2 (germline): LGHNA, YSLEER. The DNA for the CDR3 is TGCGCCAGCAGCCATAACGGGGGCGCGGGGGGCTACACCTTC. This gives the protein CASSHNGGAGGYTF.

This clonotype has a handful of counts. The genes are TRBV19 and TRBJ2-7; TRBD2 might be the D (5 bases). CDR1 and CDR2 (germline): LNHDA, SQIVND (reference sequence). This CDR3 region has 14 residues. Trimming took off 2 bases at V and 2 bases at J, with 10 bases between the two ends. CDR3 DNA sequence: TGTGCCAGTAGTATAACCCACGGGGCCTACGAGCAGTACTTC. Translation gives CASSITHGAYEQYF.

This clonotype has only a few counts. This chain connects TRBV2 to TRBJ1-2; no clear D. Trimming removed 1 base at V and 4 bases at J, with 10 bases between. The CDR3 has 14 amino acids. Germline CDR1 and CDR2: SNHLY and FYNNEI. CDR3 nucleotide sequence: TGTGCCAGCAGTGAAGGGGCAGCCTCCTATGGCTACACCTTC. The encoded protein is CASSEGAASYGYTF.

This clonotype was observed a handful of times. V gene TRBV7-9 combines with J gene TRBJ2-7; 8 bases are shared with TRBD1. Germline lookup yields CDR1 SEHNR and CDR2 FQNEAQ (reference sequence). This CDR3 region has 14 residues. V shed 3 bases, J shed 5 bases, and the junction held 6 bases outside the gene matches. CDR3 sequence reads: CASSFGQGSHEQYF. CDR3 in DNA: TGTGCCAGCAGCTTCGGACAGGGAAGCCACGAGCAGTACTTC. The whole variable domain, filled in from reference TRBV7-9 and TRBJ2-7, reads DTGVSQNPRHKITKRGQNVTFRCDPISEHNRLYWYRQTLGQGPEFLTYFQNEAQLEKSRLLSDRFSAERPKGSFSTLEIQRTEQGDSAMYLCASSFGQGSHEQYFGPGTRLTVT.